The rows below give T cell receptor beta chains drawn from one sample of a study of cytomegalovirus exposure and HLA in healthy donors. The repertoire was sequenced with immunoSEQ multiplex PCR; TCRdb's copy has only in-frame clones and lacks some. This sample has approximately 140,000 clones, with 70% to 80% found just once. The sample consisted of PBMCs. The source is a male donor in good health and CMV-seronegative. The CDR3 runs from the conserved cysteine through the conserved F or W. Each record gives: J gene, V gene, clone size, D gene, CDR3 DNA, CDR3 protein. D genes are given only for firm matches. The size entry is marked missing in some rows and otherwise reads once, few, many or a size class.

>TRBJ1-2|TRBV6-5|few|TRBD1
TGTGCCAGCAGTTACTCAAGGGACAGTGGCTACACCTTC
CASSYSRDSGYTF
>TRBJ1-1|TRBV7-9|-|-
TGTGCCAGCAGCCGTTACAGGGACACTGAAGCTTTCTTT
CASSRYRDTEAFF
>TRBJ2-1|TRBV11-1|few|TRBD2
TGTGCCAGCAGCCGGGAGGGGAGCTCCTACAATGAGCAGTTCTTC
CASSREGSSYNEQFF
>TRBJ2-7|TRBV23-1|-|TRBD1
TGCGCCAGCAGTCTTGACAGGGATGAACACGAGCAGTACTTC
CASSLDRDEHEQYF
>TRBJ1-3|TRBV15|-|-
TGTGCCACCAGCAGAGAAGGGCAGGGTTACACCATATATTTT
CATSREGQGYTIYF
>TRBJ1-6|TRBV7-2|-|TRBD1
TGTGCCAGCAGCTTTAACAGGGGCAATTCACCCCTCCACTTT
CASSFNRGNSPLHF
>TRBJ2-7|TRBV25-1|-|TRBD1
TGTGCCAGCAGCCCGGGACAGGGGGGCGAGCAGTACTTC
CASSPGQGGEQYF
>TRBJ1-2|TRBV19|-|-
TGTGCCAGTACCCCGTCGGACAAACATGGCTACACCTTC
CASTPSDKHGYTF
>TRBJ2-1|TRBV9|once|TRBD1
TGTGCCAGCACCTACAGGGGCGAAACCTACAATGAGCAGTTCTTC
CASTYRGETYNEQFF
>TRBJ1-2|TRBV14|-|TRBD1
TGTGCCAGCAGCCAAGAAGGGACAGCTAACTATGGCTACACCTTC
CASSQEGTANYGYTF
>TRBJ1-5|TRBV18|-|-
TGTGCCAGCTCCACGACAGCCGAAGAAGCCCAGCATTTT
CASSTTAEEAQHF
>TRBJ1-5|TRBV6-1|-|TRBD1
TGTGCCAGCACCTCGACAGGGTGGAATCAGCCCCAGCATTTT
CASTSTGWNQPQHF
>TRBJ2-1|TRBV4-3|few|TRBD1
TGCGCCAGCAGCCACCAATACACTCCGGGACAGGGCAATGAGCAGTTCTTC
CASSHQYTPGQGNEQFF
>TRBJ2-5|TRBV7-2|-|-
TGTGCCAGCAGCTCAGACATTATAGAGACCCAGTACTTC
CASSSDIIETQYF
>TRBJ2-2|TRBV7-8|-|TRBD2
TGTGCCAGCAGCTTTACCGGGACTAGCGGGGGGGTTACTGATTGGGCCACCGGGGAGCTGTTTTTT
CASSFTGTSGGVTDWATGELFF
>TRBJ1-1|TRBV2|once|-
TGTGCCAGCAGCTCCTTAGGAGGGACCGCCACTGAAGCTTTCTTT
CASSSLGGTATEAFF
>TRBJ1-1|TRBV30|-|TRBD1
TGTGCCTGGAGTACACCGGGACAGTGGCACACTGAAGCTTTCTTT
CAWSTPGQWHTEAFF
>TRBJ1-6|TRBV4-3|once|-
TGCGCCAGCAGCCAAGTGGGAGCTGATTCACCCCTCCACTTT
CASSQVGADSPLHF
>TRBJ1-3|TRBV6-6|-|TRBD1
TGTGCCAGCAGCTGGGACAGTCCTCCCTCTGGAAACACCATATATTTT
CASSWDSPPSGNTIYF
>TRBJ1-2|TRBV5-4|-|-
TGTGCCAGCAGCCCGGAGGTTGGAGGACCCTATGGCTACACCTTC
CASSPEVGGPYGYTF
>TRBJ2-5|TRBV5-6|few|-
TGTGCCAGCAGCCTATCCCTCCAAGAGACCCAGTACTTC
CASSLSLQETQYF
>TRBJ1-2|TRBV9|-|-
TGTGCCAGCAGCCTGACAGGCGCCAACTATGGCTACACCTTC
CASSLTGANYGYTF
>TRBJ1-2|TRBV7-2|-|-
TGTGCCAGCAGCTTAGGCGCGGAGGCCTATGGCTACACCTTC
CASSLGAEAYGYTF
>TRBJ1-2|TRBV5-1|once|-
TGCGCCAGCAGCTTGGATCCATCCGGTGGCTACACCTTC
CASSLDPSGGYTF
>TRBJ1-4|TRBV2|-|-
TGTGCCAGCAGAAAGGGGACAACTAATGAAAAACTGTTTTTT
CASRKGTTNEKLFF
>TRBJ2-2|TRBV11-2|-|-
TGTGCCAGCAGCTTCGGGGGGCTTCAAGGGGCCGGGGAGCTGTTTTTT
CASSFGGLQGAGELFF
>TRBJ2-7|TRBV13|-|-
TGTGCCAGCACCTGGGGCAGTTCCTACGAGCAGTACTTC
CASTWGSSYEQYF
>TRBJ2-7|TRBV28|-|-
TGTGCCAGCAGTTCTGGGGCGTTCTCTACTTCCTACGAGCAGTACTTC
CASSSGAFSTSYEQYF
>TRBJ1-2|TRBV28|-|-
TGTGCCAGCAGTTTGAGGGACTATGGCTACACCTTC
CASSLRDYGYTF
>TRBJ2-1|TRBV11-2|once|-
TGTGCCAGCAGCGACCAAACCCGGACAAGTTACAATGAGCAGTTCTTC
CASSDQTRTSYNEQFF
>TRBJ2-2|TRBV10-3|-|TRBD2
TGTGCCATCAGTACCGGACTAGCGGGGACAGGCGGGGAGCTGTTTTTT
CAISTGLAGTGGELFF
>TRBJ1-1|TRBV5-1|-|TRBD1
TGCGCCAGCAGTTCCGGGACAGGGGGCATGAACACTGAAGCTTTCTTT
CASSSGTGGMNTEAFF
>TRBJ1-2|TRBV10-3|-|TRBD1
TGTGCCGTCGGACAGGGAATTGATGGCTACACCTTC
CAVGQGIDGYTF
>TRBJ2-7|TRBV2|-|TRBD1
TGTGCCAGCAGAACGGAGACAGGGGGCCCCGAGCAGTACTTC
CASRTETGGPEQYF
>TRBJ1-1|TRBV19|-|-
TGTGCCAGTAGTATCCTAGGGGGTTCTAACACTGAAGCTTTCTTT
CASSILGGSNTEAFF
>TRBJ2-1|TRBV6-5|few|-
TGTGCCAGCTGCCCCGGGACACGCGACAATGAGCAGTTCTTC
CASCPGTRDNEQFF
>TRBJ2-2|TRBV28|-|-
TGTGCCAGCAGCTCCCGCACCAGTCCGAACACCGGGGAGCTGTTTTTT
CASSSRTSPNTGELFF
>TRBJ2-3|TRBV7-2|once|-
TGTGCCAGCAGCCTACTAGGGAGCGGCGATACGCAGTATTTT
CASSLLGSGDTQYF
>TRBJ2-3|TRBV25-1|-|TRBD2
TGTGCCAGCAGCCCCCGGGGGGTGGGCACAGATACGCAGTATTTT
CASSPRGVGTDTQYF
>TRBJ1-1|TRBV7-9|-|-
TGTGCCAGCTCCCCTCAGGGGATGAACACTGAAGCTTTCTTT
CASSPQGMNTEAFF
>TRBJ2-5|TRBV5-1|once|TRBD2
TGCGCCAGCAGCTCCCTAGCGGGGCAAGAGACCCAGTACTTC
CASSSLAGQETQYF
>TRBJ1-5|TRBV19|-|-
TGTGCCAGTTCCGACAGCCGACATCAGCCCCAGCATTTT
CASSDSRHQPQHF
>TRBJ1-1|TRBV14|-|-
TGTGCCAGCAGCCATTTCACAGGGTTCGGGGCTGAAGCTTTCTTT
CASSHFTGFGAEAFF
>TRBJ1-1|TRBV10-3|-|-
TGTGCCATCAGTGAGTCGGTGGAGAGGACTGAAGCTTTCTTT
CAISESVERTEAFF
>TRBJ2-5|TRBV30|-|TRBD2
TGTGCCTGGACTGGGAGGGTCTCGGAGACCCAGTACTTC
CAWTGRVSETQYF
>TRBJ2-2|TRBV4-1|-|TRBD2
TGCGCCAGCAGCCAAGGTCTGGGGGGACTAGGGGAGCTGTTTTTT
CASSQGLGGLGELFF
>TRBJ2-6|TRBV6-5|few|-
TGTGCCAGCAGTATCCAGGGAACTGGGGCCAACGTCCTGACTTTC
CASSIQGTGANVLTF
>TRBJ2-7|TRBV7-2|-|TRBD1
TGTGCCAGCAGCTTAGCGGGGACAGTTTTTTCCGAGCAGTACTTC
CASSLAGTVFSEQYF
>TRBJ1-1|TRBV7-9|few|-
TGTGCCAGCACCTTGAGGTCCCACAGGGCTAACACTGAAGCTTTCTTT
CASTLRSHRANTEAFF
>TRBJ1-4|TRBV19|-|-
TGTGCCAGTAGTTTCGGGGTTGCAACTAATGAAAAACTGTTTTTT
CASSFGVATNEKLFF
>TRBJ1-2|TRBV6-6|-|TRBD1
TGTGCCAGCAGTGAGGGGACAGGGGCTAACTATGGCTACACCTTC
CASSEGTGANYGYTF
>TRBJ2-7|TRBV2|-|TRBD2
TGTGCCAGCAGGCTAGCGGGGGCGTTCTACGAGCAGTACTTC
CASRLAGAFYEQYF
>TRBJ2-3|TRBV11-3|-|TRBD2
TGTGCCAGCAGCTTAGGGGGACTAGCTACAGATACGCAGTATTTT
CASSLGGLATDTQYF
>TRBJ1-1|TRBV5-1|-|-
TGCGCCAGCAGCTTGGGGGGAGGTCAGAACACTGAAGCTTTCTTT
CASSLGGGQNTEAFF
>TRBJ1-2|TRBV6-6|-|-
TGTGCCAGCAGCTCCGACATTCACTATGGCTACACCTTC
CASSSDIHYGYTF